This T cell receptor beta chain was found in a study of T cell changes during pregnancy in multiple sclerosis. This clone was picked up a small number of times. The V and J ends lost 8 bases and 0 bases respectively, with 11 bases between them. The germline CDR1 and CDR2 sequences are MNHEY and SVGAGI. CDR3 length equals 14 residues. Generated by immunoSEQ multiplex PCR, the TCRdb table keeps only in-frame clones and is missing some. The table shows around 30,000 clones, with 90% occurring only once. This rearrangement joins TRBV6-5 to TRBJ1-3, with D maybe TRBD1 (5 bases). Sequences were derived from CD4+ T cells from peripheral blood mononuclear cells, sampled in the third trimester of pregnancy. This sequence was found in a female donor in good health, enrolled as a control in a pregnancy study. The CDR3 region is CASGLTVSGNTIYF. The CDR3 DNA reads TGTGCCAGCGGTTTGACAGTCTCTGGAAACACCATATATTTT.